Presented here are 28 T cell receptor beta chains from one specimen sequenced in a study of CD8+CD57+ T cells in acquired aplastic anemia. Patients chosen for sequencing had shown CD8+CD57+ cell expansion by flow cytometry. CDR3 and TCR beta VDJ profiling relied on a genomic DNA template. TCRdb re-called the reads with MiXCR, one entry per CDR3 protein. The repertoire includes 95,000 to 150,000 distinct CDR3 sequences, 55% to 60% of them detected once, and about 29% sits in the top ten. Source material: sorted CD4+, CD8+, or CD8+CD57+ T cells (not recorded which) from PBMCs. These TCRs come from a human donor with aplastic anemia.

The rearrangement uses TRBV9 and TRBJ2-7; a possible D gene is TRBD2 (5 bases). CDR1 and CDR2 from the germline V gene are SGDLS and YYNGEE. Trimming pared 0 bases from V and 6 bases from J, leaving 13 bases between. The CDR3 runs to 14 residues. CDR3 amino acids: CASSVALALGEQYF. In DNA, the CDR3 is TGTGCCAGCAGCGTAGCTCTAGCTTTGGGCGAGCAGTACTTC.

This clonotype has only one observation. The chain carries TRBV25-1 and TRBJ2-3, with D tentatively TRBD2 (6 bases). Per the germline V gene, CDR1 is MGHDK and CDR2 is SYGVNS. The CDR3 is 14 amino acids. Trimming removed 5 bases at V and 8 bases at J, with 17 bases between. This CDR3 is CASSSRYLEGTQYF. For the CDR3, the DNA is TGTGCCAGCAGTAGCCGTTATTTGGAGGGTACGCAGTATTTT.

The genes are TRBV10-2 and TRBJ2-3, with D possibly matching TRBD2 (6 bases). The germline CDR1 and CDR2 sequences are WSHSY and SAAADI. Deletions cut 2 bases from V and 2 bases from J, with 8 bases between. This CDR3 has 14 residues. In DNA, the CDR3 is TGCGCCAGCAGTGAGAGCGGGTCCACAGATACGCAGTATTTT. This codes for CASSESGSTDTQYF.

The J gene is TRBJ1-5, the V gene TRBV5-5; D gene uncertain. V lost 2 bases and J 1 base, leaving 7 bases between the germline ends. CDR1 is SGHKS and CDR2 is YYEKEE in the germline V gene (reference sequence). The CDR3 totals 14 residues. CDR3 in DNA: TGTGCCAGCAGCTTCGGGAGAAGCAATCAGCCCCAGCATTTT. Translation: CASSFGRSNQPQHF. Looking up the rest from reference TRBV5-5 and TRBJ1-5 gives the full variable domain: DAGVTQSPTHLIKTRGQQVTLRCSPISGHKSVSWYQQVLGQGPQFIFQYYEKEERGRGNFPDRFSARQFPNYSSELNVNALLLGDSALYLCASSFGRSNQPQHFGDGTRLSIL.

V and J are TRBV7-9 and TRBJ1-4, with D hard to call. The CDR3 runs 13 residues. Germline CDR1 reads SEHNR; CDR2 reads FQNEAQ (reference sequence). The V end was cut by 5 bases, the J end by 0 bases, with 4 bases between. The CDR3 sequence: CASSPATNEKLFF. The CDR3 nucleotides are TGTGCCAGCAGCCCAGCAACTAATGAAAAACTGTTTTTT.

The CDR3 sequence is CASSGPGQGAYEQYF. The DNA of the CDR3 is TGTGCCAGCAGCGGGCCGGGACAGGGGGCGTACGAGCAGTACTTC. The V and J genes are TRBV27 and TRBJ2-7; TRBD1 matches at 12 bases. The CDR3 totals 15 residues. Germline CDR1 MNHEY, CDR2 SMNVEV (reference sequence). V was pared by 6 bases and J by 4 bases, with 7 bases of the junction left unmatched.

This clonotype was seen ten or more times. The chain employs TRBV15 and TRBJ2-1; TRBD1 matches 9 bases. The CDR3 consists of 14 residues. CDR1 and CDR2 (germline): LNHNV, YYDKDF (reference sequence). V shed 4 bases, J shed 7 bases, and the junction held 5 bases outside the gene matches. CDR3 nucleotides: TGTGCCACCAGCAACCGGGACAGGGCTAATGAGCAGTTCTTC. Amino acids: CATSNRDRANEQFF.

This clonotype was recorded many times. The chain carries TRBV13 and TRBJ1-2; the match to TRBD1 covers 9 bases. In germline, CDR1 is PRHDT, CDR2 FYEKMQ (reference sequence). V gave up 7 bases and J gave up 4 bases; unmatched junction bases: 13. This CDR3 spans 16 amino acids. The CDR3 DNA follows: TGTGCCAGCACCCTTCCTCCCGGGACAGGGCCCTATGGCTACACCTTC. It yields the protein CASTLPPGTGPYGYTF.

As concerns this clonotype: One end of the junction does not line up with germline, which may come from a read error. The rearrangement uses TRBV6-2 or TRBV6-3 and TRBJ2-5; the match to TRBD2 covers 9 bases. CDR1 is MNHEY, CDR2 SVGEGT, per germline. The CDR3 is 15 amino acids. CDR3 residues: CASSSQRGAQETQHF. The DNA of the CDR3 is TGTGCCAGCAGTTCGCAGCGGGGGGCACAAGAGACCCAGCACTTC.

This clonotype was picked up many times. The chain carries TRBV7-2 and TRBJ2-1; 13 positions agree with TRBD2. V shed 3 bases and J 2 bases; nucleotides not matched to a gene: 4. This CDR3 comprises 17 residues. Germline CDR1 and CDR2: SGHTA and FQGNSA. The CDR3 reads CASSFGTSGIPYNEQFF. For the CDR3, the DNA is TGTGCCAGCAGCTTCGGGACTAGCGGGATCCCCTACAATGAGCAGTTCTTC.

Written as DNA, the CDR3 is TGTGCCAGCAGCTTACCCAGGAGCGAGCAGTACTTC. Protein: CASSLPRSEQYF. The chain employs TRBV7-2 and TRBJ2-7; D gene unclear. The ends were cut back, 2 bases at V and 6 bases at J, with 8 bases in the middle. This CDR3 contains 12 residues. From germline, CDR1 is SGHTA and CDR2 FQGNSA.

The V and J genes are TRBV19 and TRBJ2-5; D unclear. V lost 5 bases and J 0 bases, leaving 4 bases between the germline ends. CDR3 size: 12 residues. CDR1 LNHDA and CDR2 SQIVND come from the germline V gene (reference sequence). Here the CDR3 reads CASSVDQETQYF. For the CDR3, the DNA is TGTGCCAGTAGTGTCGACCAAGAGACCCAGTACTTC.

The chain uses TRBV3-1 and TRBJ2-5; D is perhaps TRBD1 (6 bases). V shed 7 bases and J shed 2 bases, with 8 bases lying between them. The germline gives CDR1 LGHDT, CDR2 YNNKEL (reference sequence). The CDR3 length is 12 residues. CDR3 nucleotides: TGTGCCAGCAACAGGGAACAAGAGACCCAGTACTTC. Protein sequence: CASNREQETQYF.

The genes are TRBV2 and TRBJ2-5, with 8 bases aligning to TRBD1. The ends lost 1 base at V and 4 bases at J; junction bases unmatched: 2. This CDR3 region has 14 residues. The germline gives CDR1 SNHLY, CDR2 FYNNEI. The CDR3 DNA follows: TGTGCCAGCAGTGAAGGCAGGGGGCTAGAGACCCAGTACTTC. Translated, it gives CASSEGRGLETQYF. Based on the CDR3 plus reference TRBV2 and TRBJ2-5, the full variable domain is EPEVTQTPSHQVTQMGQEVILRCVPISNHLYFYWYRQILGQKVEFLVSFYNNEISEKSEIFDDQFSVERPDGSNFTLKIRSTKLEDSAMYFCASSEGRGLETQYFGPGTRLLVL.

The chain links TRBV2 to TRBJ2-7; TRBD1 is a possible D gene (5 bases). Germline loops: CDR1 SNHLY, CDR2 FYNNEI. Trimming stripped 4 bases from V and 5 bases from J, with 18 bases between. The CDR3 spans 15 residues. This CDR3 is CASSVGRVSSNEQYF. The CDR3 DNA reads TGTGCCAGCAGTGTAGGCAGGGTGTCATCTAACGAGCAGTACTTC.

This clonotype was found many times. The CDR3 loop reads CASSSRTGGTGELFF. Here the CDR3 DNA reads TGTGCCAGCAGCTCCCGGACAGGGGGCACCGGGGAGCTGTTTTTT. The J gene is TRBJ2-2, the V gene TRBV25-1; TRBD1 aligns across 10 bases. The junction had 5 bases not matched to a gene; V was cut back by 6 bases and J by 4 bases. In germline, CDR1 is MGHDK, CDR2 SYGVNS. The length of the CDR3 is 15 residues.

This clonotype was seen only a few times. CDR3 amino acids: CASTNGNQPQHF. The CDR3 region has the DNA TGTGCCAGCACCAATGGGAATCAGCCCCAGCATTTT. The chain is built from TRBV9 and TRBJ1-5; D gene ambiguous. Germline values: CDR1 SGDLS, CDR2 YYNGEE. Between the trimmed V and J ends, which lost 6 bases and 4 bases, there was a span of 8 bases. The CDR3 is 12 amino acids.

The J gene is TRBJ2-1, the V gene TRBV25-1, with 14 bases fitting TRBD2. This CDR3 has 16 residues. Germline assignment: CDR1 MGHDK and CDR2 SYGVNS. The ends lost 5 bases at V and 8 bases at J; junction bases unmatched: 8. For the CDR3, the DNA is TGTGCCAGCAGTTCTCCGGGACTAGCGGGAGTGGATGAGCAGTTCTTC. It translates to CASSSPGLAGVDEQFF.

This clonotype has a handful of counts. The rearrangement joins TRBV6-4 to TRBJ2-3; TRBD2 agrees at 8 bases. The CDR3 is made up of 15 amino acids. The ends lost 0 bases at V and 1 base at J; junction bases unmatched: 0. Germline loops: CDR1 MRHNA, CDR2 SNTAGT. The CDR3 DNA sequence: TGTGCCAGCAGTGACTCTAGCGGGGGCACAGATACGCAGTATTTT. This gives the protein CASSDSSGGTDTQYF.

The CDR3 DNA is TGCAGCCATCAGGCGATGATGTCTGAAGCTTTCTTT. Amino acids: CSHQAMMSEAFF. V is TRBV29-1 and J is TRBJ1-1; D not certain. The CDR3 is made up of 12 amino acids. Germline V gene lookup returns CDR1 SQVTM and CDR2 ANQGSEA. Deletions cut 8 bases from V and 6 bases from J, with 16 bases between.

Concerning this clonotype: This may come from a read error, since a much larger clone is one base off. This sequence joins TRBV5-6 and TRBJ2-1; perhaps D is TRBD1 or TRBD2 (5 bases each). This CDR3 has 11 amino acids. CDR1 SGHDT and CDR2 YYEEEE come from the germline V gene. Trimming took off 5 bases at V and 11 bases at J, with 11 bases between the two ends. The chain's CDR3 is CASRSGAKQFF. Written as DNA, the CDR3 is TGTGCCAGCAGGTCCGGGGCTAAGCAGTTCTTC. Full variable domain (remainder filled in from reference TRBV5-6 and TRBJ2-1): DAGVTQSPTHLIKTRGQQVTLRCSPKSGHDTVSWYQQALGQGPQFIFQYYEEEERQRGNFPDRFSGHQFPNYSSELNVNALLLGDSALYLCASRSGAKQFFGPGTRLTVL.

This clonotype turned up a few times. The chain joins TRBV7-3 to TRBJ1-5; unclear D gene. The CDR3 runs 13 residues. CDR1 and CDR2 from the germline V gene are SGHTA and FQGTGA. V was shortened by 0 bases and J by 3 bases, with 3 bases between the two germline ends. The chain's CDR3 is CASSLTVNQPQHF. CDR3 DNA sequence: TGTGCCAGCAGCTTAACGGTCAATCAGCCCCAGCATTTT.

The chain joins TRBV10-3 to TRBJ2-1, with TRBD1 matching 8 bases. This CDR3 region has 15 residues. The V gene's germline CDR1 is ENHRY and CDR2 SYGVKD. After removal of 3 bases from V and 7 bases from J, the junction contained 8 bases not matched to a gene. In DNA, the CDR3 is TGTGCCATCAGTGATTGGACAGGGATGGGGAATGAGCAGTTCTTC. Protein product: CAISDWTGMGNEQFF.

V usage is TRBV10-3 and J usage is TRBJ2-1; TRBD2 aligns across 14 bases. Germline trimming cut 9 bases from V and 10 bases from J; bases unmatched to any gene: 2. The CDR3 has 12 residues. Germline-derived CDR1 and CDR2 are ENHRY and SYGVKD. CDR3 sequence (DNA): TGTGCCATGAGACTAGCGGGGGGGGAGCAGTTCTTC. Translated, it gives CAMRLAGGEQFF.

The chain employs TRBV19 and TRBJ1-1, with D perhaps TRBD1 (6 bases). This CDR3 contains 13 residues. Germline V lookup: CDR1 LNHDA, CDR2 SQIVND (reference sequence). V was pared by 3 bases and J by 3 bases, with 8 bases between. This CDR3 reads CASSIYRDTEAFF. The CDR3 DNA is TGTGCCAGTAGTATTTACAGGGACACTGAAGCTTTCTTT.

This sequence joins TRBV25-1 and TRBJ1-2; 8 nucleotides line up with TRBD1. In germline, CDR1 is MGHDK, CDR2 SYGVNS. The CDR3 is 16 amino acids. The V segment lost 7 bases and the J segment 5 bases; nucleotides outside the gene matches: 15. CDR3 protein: CASNGQGLNQGYGYTF. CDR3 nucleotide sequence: TGTGCCAGCAACGGACAGGGCTTGAATCAAGGATATGGCTACACCTTC.

CDR3 bases: TGTGCCAGCAGTGGAGAGGGGTTACGCGGGGAGCTGTTTTTT. Its protein product is CASSGEGLRGELFF. This chain uses TRBV25-1 with TRBJ2-2, with D possibly being TRBD1 or TRBD2 (5 bases each). V was pared by 4 bases and J by 7 bases, with 13 bases between. CDR3 length: 14 amino acids. CDR1 is MGHDK, CDR2 SYGVNS, per germline.

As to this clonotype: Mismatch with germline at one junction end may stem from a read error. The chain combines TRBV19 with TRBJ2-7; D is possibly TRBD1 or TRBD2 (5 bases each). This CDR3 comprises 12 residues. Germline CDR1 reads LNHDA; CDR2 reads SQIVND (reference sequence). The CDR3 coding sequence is TGCGCCAGTAGTCAGGGACCCTACGAGCAGTACTTC. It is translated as CASSQGPYEQYF.